A selection of T cell receptor beta chains follows, all from one sample in a study of naive and memory T cell subsets. From the UMI-ligation and nested PCR reads, TCRdb called clonotypes with MiXCR, one entry per CDR3 protein. The sample has around 130,000 distinct CDR3 sequences, over 30% seen once. The sample taken for sequencing was central memory CD4+ T cells from blood. These TCRs come from a human donor in good health. Both conserved end residues are part of each CDR3. Each record gives: CDR3 DNA, CDR3 protein, D gene, CDR3 length, J gene, clone size, V gene. D genes are given only for firm matches. The size of a clone is reported for some rows only, either as once, few or many, or as a class for expanded clones.

TGTGCCAGCAGCCGACAGATAAGAAACACCATATATTTT,CASSRQIRNTIYF,NA,13,TRBJ1-3,NA,TRBV7-2
TGTGCCAGCAGCTCTTGGACAGCTAACTATGGCTACACCTTC,CASSSWTANYGYTF,NA,14,TRBJ1-2,few,TRBV11-1
TGCAGTGCCCTTACGGGGAGCTCCTACAATGAGCAGTTCTTC,CSALTGSSYNEQFF,NA,14,TRBJ2-1,NA,TRBV20-1
TGTGCCAGCAGCCTTATAGCGGGGCCGGTTGGCCTGTTCTTC,CASSLIAGPVGLFF,TRBD2,14,TRBJ2-1,few,TRBV3-1
TGTGCCAGTAGTTCCGGACGGATCTCTGGGGCCAACGTCCTGACTTTC,CASSSGRISGANVLTF,NA,16,TRBJ2-6,few,TRBV19
TGTGCCAGCAGTCCTCCGCTGGGGGGGGGCGGGAGTACTGAGCAGTTCTTC,CASSPPLGGGGSTEQFF,NA,17,TRBJ2-1,few,TRBV28
TGTGCCAGCAGTTACTCCGGGACCGAACGAGGCTCACCCCTCCACTTT,CASSYSGTERGSPLHF,NA,16,TRBJ1-6,many,TRBV6-5
TGTGCCAGCAGTTGGGTCGACAGAACAAGCACAGATACGCAGTATTTT,CASSWVDRTSTDTQYF,NA,16,TRBJ2-3,few,TRBV28
TGTGCCAGCAGGGATCAGGGGGTGGCAGATACGCAGTATTTT,CASRDQGVADTQYF,TRBD1,14,TRBJ2-3,NA,TRBV5-5
TGCAGTGCTAGAGATCCGGCGGGAGGTACTTCCTACGAGCAGTACTTC,CSARDPAGGTSYEQYF,TRBD2,16,TRBJ2-7,NA,TRBV20-1
TGTGCCAGCAGCTCCCGGACAGGGGTCGCAGATACGCAGTATTTT,CASSSRTGVADTQYF,TRBD1,15,TRBJ2-3,NA,TRBV7-6
TGTGCCAGCAGCCAAGAGGGTACGGCTAGCGGGAGTAGGCAGTTCTTC,CASSQEGTASGSRQFF,TRBD2,16,TRBJ2-1,NA,TRBV3-1
TGCAGTGCTAGTAGAGGCTACGAGCAGTACTTC,CSASRGYEQYF,NA,11,TRBJ2-7,NA,TRBV20-1
TGCAGCACACGACGGGACGCCGGGACGGAGACCCAGTACTTC,CSTRRDAGTETQYF,NA,14,TRBJ2-5,NA,TRBV29-1
TGTGCCAGCTCAAAGCTGGGGAGTCCCTACGAGCAGTACTTC,CASSKLGSPYEQYF,NA,14,TRBJ2-7,NA,TRBV7-9
TGCGCCAGCAGCCAAGCAGTATTGAACACTGAAGCTTTCTTT,CASSQAVLNTEAFF,NA,14,TRBJ1-1,few,TRBV4-3
TGTGCCAGCAGCTCCTGGACTAGCGGGAGCTACGAGCAGTACTTC,CASSSWTSGSYEQYF,TRBD2,15,TRBJ2-7,few,TRBV5-5
TGTGCCAGCAACGAGGGTGGGGCCAACGTCCTGACTTTC,CASNEGGANVLTF,NA,13,TRBJ2-6,once,TRBV28
TGTGCCAGCAGCCTGACAGGGATGACTAACTATGGCTACACCTTC,CASSLTGMTNYGYTF,TRBD1,15,TRBJ1-2,NA,TRBV16
TGTGCCAGCAGCTTAGCCGGATTCTACGAGCAGTACTTC,CASSLAGFYEQYF,NA,13,TRBJ2-7,NA,TRBV7-9
TGTGCCAGCAGTGAAGGGCCCGGTACGGTCCAAGAGACCCAGTACTTC,CASSEGPGTVQETQYF,NA,16,TRBJ2-5,NA,TRBV2
TGTGCCAGCAGCTTGGGAGGTTTAAATTCACCCCTCCACTTT,CASSLGGLNSPLHF,NA,14,TRBJ1-6,few,TRBV7-2
TGTGCCAGCAGCTTGTCTGACGCCAGGAACTATGGCTACACCTTC,CASSLSDARNYGYTF,NA,15,TRBJ1-2,few,TRBV11-1
TGTGCCAGCAGCCAACTGAGCGGAAATGAGCAGTTCTTC,CASSQLSGNEQFF,NA,13,TRBJ2-1,few,TRBV11-2